One and the same sample provided the 20 T cell receptor beta chains below, sequenced in a study of beta chain features in type 1 diabetes. Notes on the study in general: Within each of all four CD4+ subsets, Type 1 diabetes patients had TCRB CDR3s that were moderately but significantly shorter.

The isolated RNA, all of it, was reverse transcribed, so expressed TCRB transcripts were what got sequenced. Produced via immunoSEQ multiplex PCR; TCRdb's table is partial and in-frame only. The data show around 50,000 clones, around 40% seen once. Their target antigens are unknown. The sample comprised stem cell memory CD4+ T cells from blood. These receptors were obtained from a man between 25 and 39 years old with type 1 diabetes.

The sample holds one count of this clone. The rearrangement joins TRBV18 to TRBJ1-5; 7 bases line up with TRBD1. This CDR3 spans 15 amino acids. J lost 6 bases, V lost 3 bases, and 8 bases had no gene match. CDR1 KGHSH and CDR2 LQKENI come from the germline V gene. CDR3 coding DNA: TGTGCCAGCTCACCCCAATCAGGGGGTCCTCAGCCCCAGCATTTT. Translated, it gives CASSPQSGGPQPQHF.

The V call is TRBV15, the J call TRBJ2-7, with D perhaps matching TRBD1 (5 bases). The CDR3 is made up of 15 amino acids. The ends were cut back, 4 bases at V and 7 bases at J, with 20 bases in the middle. Per germline, CDR1 LNHNV and CDR2 YYDKDF (reference sequence). CDR3 loop: CATSTGHSPLGEQYF. The DNA for the CDR3 is TGTGCCACCAGCACCGGACACAGCCCCCTAGGGGAGCAGTACTTC.

This clone is a singleton in its sample. V is TRBV6-5 and J is TRBJ2-7, with a tentative D call TRBD1 (5 bases). V was pared by 5 bases and J by 0 bases, with 14 bases between. Germline CDR1 MNHEY, CDR2 SVGAGI. The CDR3 runs to 15 residues. This CDR3 is CASSRLGHPSYEQYF. The CDR3 DNA is TGTGCCAGCAGTAGACTCGGACACCCCTCCTACGAGCAGTACTTC.

The chain recombines TRBV9 with TRBJ2-4; weak D call: TRBD2 (5 bases). Germline V gives CDR1 SGDLS, CDR2 YYNGEE. The CDR3 length is 12 residues. V was shortened by 3 bases and J by 9 bases, with 10 bases between the two germline ends. CDR3: CASSGPGGIQYF. CDR3 nucleotide sequence: TGTGCCAGCAGCGGCCCAGGAGGCATTCAGTACTTC.

This clone was detected only a few times. This chain links TRBV7-9 with TRBJ1-1, with D perhaps matching TRBD1 (5 bases). The CDR3 loop spans 13 amino acids. Deletions cut 5 bases from V and 6 bases from J, with 13 bases between. Germline V gene lookup returns CDR1 SEHNR and CDR2 FQNEAQ (reference sequence). CDR3 bases: TGTGCCAGCAGCCCGGCGGGAGGGGCTGAAGCTTTCTTT. Amino acid sequence: CASSPAGGAEAFF.

This clone was seen only a few times. The chain carries TRBV2 and TRBJ1-1; D gene unclear. CDR1 and CDR2 (germline): SNHLY, FYNNEI. Trimming removed 3 bases from V and 5 bases from J, with 13 bases in between. CDR3 length: 14 residues. This CDR3 is CASSETGIRTEAFF. DNA for the CDR3: TGTGCCAGCAGTGAGACGGGGATAAGGACTGAAGCTTTCTTT.

This clone has more than one count but fewer than ten. The chain has TRBV27 and TRBJ2-7, with a possible D match to TRBD1 (6 bases). This CDR3 is built from 14 residues. In germline, CDR1 is MNHEY, CDR2 SMNVEV (reference sequence). The germline V and J ends were trimmed by 2 bases and 2 bases, with 10 bases remaining between them. The CDR3, as DNA: TGTGCCAGCAGTTTAACAGGGCTCACCTACGAGCAGTACTTC. Protein product: CASSLTGLTYEQYF.

The chain joins TRBV5-1 to TRBJ1-1; D not resolved. CDR1 and CDR2 (germline): SGHRS, YFSETQ. The CDR3 spans 15 residues. V was trimmed by 0 bases and J by 2 bases, leaving 11 bases between them. DNA of the CDR3: TGCGCCAGCAGCTTGGCCGGGGTCGGAAACACTGAAGCTTTCTTT. Its protein is CASSLAGVGNTEAFF.

The chain uses TRBV10-3 and TRBJ1-1; weak D call: TRBD1 (5 bases). There are 14 residues in the CDR3. Germline V gene sequence: CDR1 ENHRY, CDR2 SYGVKD. Between the trimmed V and J ends, which lost 6 bases and 5 bases, there was a span of 16 bases. For the CDR3, the DNA is TGTGCCATCAGGCAGGGACTAACGGGGACTGAAGCTTTCTTT. Residues: CAIRQGLTGTEAFF.

This clone was recorded a few times. This rearrangement joins TRBV5-1 to TRBJ2-4; D possibly corresponds to TRBD2 (6 bases). Germline V gives CDR1 SGHRS, CDR2 YFSETQ. Trimming cost V 3 bases and J 7 bases, with 14 bases left between them. The CDR3 loop spans 14 amino acids. The DNA for the CDR3 is TGCGCCAGCAGCTCCTACGGGGGAAGTAACATTCAGTACTTC. Encoded protein: CASSSYGGSNIQYF.

The genes are TRBV5-4 and TRBJ1-5; D is unresolved. The CDR3 extends over 13 amino acids. Germline V gene lookup returns CDR1 SGHNT and CDR2 YYREEE (reference sequence). The V gene lost 3 bases and the J gene lost 2 bases, with 6 bases spanning the gap. The CDR3: CASSSDRNQPQHF. CDR3 DNA sequence: TGTGCCAGCAGCTCAGATCGCAATCAGCCCCAGCATTTT.

The V call is TRBV18, the J call TRBJ1-5; D is unclear. Germline V CDR1 and CDR2: KGHSH, LQKENI. V lost 2 bases and J lost 0, with 8 bases in between. This CDR3 has 15 residues. CDR3 region: CASSPVRNSNQPQHF. CDR3 DNA: TGTGCCAGCTCACCAGTCAGAAATAGCAATCAGCCCCAGCATTTT. The full variable domain, rest sourced from reference TRBV18 and TRBJ1-5, is NAGVMQNPRHLVRRRGQEARLRCSPMKGHSHVYWYRQLPEEGLKFMVYLQKENIIDESGMPKERFSAEFPKEGPSILRIQQVVRGDSAAYFCASSPVRNSNQPQHFGDGTRLSIL.

V is TRBV6-5 and J is TRBJ2-7; 7 positions agree with TRBD2. The CDR3 is 13 amino acids. Germline V gives CDR1 MNHEY, CDR2 SVGAGI. The junction had 7 bases not matched to a gene; V was cut back by 5 bases and J by 6 bases. The CDR3 protein is CASSGLVLGEQYF. The CDR3 DNA follows: TGTGCCAGCAGTGGACTAGTTCTAGGCGAGCAGTACTTC.

The genes are TRBV5-4 and TRBJ2-2; tentatively, D is TRBD1 (5 bases). Looked up from germline, CDR1 is SGHNT and CDR2 is YYREEE (reference sequence). V shed 3 bases and J shed 6 bases, with 9 bases lying between them. CDR3 size: 13 residues. The CDR3 bases are TGTGCCAGCAGCTCCCGACAGCCCGGGGAGCTGTTTTTT. It codes for CASSSRQPGELFF.

The chain has TRBV25-1 and TRBJ2-5; D is perhaps TRBD1 (6 bases). The V and J ends lost 3 bases and 1 base respectively, with 12 bases between them. Germline V lookup: CDR1 MGHDK, CDR2 SYGVNS. This CDR3 is 15 amino acids long. The CDR3 DNA reads TGTGCCAGCAGTGAGTCGGGACACATCCAAGAGACCCAGTACTTC. Protein sequence: CASSESGHIQETQYF.

The chain has TRBV28 and TRBJ1-1, with 7 positions matching TRBD1. Germline CDR1 is MDHEN and CDR2 is SYDVKM. V gave up 6 bases and J gave up 7 bases; unmatched junction bases: 14. This CDR3 contains 15 residues. The CDR3 protein is CASRRTTGQTLEAFF. The CDR3 region has the DNA TGTGCCAGCAGGCGTACCACGGGACAGACGCTTGAAGCTTTCTTT.

The chain uses TRBV4-1 and TRBJ2-6, with D perhaps matching TRBD1 (6 bases). The CDR3 is made up of 19 amino acids. CDR1 MGHRA and CDR2 YSYEKL come from the germline V gene. The V end was cut by 4 bases, the J end by 2 bases, with 21 bases between. The CDR3 protein is CASSPVITGKYAGANVLTF. In nucleotides, the CDR3 is TGCGCCAGCAGCCCTGTGATAACAGGGAAATATGCTGGGGCCAACGTCCTGACTTTC.

This clone was counted only a few times. The gene calls are TRBV7-2 and TRBJ2-7; no firm D call. This CDR3 is 15 amino acids long. V gave up 3 bases and J gave up 0 bases, with 12 bases separating them. From germline, CDR1 is SGHTA and CDR2 FQGNSA. The CDR3: CASSFRSAASYEQYF. The CDR3 DNA sequence: TGTGCCAGCAGCTTTAGGAGCGCCGCCTCCTACGAGCAGTACTTC.

The J gene is TRBJ1-5, the V gene TRBV4-2; a possible D gene is TRBD1 (6 bases). The CDR3 spans 15 residues. V lost 3 bases to trimming and J lost 0 bases, with 9 bases between them. Germline lookup yields CDR1 LGHNA and CDR2 YNFKEQ. CDR3 region: CASSQGAGSNQPQHF. DNA of the CDR3: TGTGCCAGCAGCCAGGGGGCGGGTAGCAATCAGCCCCAGCATTTT.

This clone is a singleton in its sample. The chain links TRBV4-1 to TRBJ2-7; TRBD1 matches 9 bases. V gave up 1 base and J gave up 4 bases; unmatched junction bases: 5. Germline CDR1 is MGHRA and CDR2 is YSYEKL. CDR3 length: 15 residues. The CDR3 protein is CASSQGQGETYEQYF. The CDR3 nucleotides read TGCGCCAGCAGCCAAGGACAGGGGGAAACGTACGAGCAGTACTTC.